Listed below are T cell receptor beta chains from one sample, sequenced in a study of cytomegalovirus exposure and HLA in healthy donors. The repertoire was sequenced with immunoSEQ multiplex PCR; TCRdb's copy has only in-frame clones and lacks some. The sample shows 95,000 to 130,000 clones, around 81% of them seen only once. The material sequenced was PBMCs. The receptors were sampled from a woman under 40 in good health and CMV-seronegative. CDR3s include the opening cysteine and the closing phenylalanine or tryptophan. The order of the fields is V gene, J gene, CDR3 length, clone size, CDR3 protein. Only part of the rows carry a size: once, few, many, or a class if the clone is expanded.

>TRBV4-1|TRBJ2-7|14|-
CASSQPSFVDEQYF
>TRBV9|TRBJ2-3|17|-
CASSAIGRDYPTDTQYF
>TRBV6-5|TRBJ2-3|13|-
CASSPHVGQVGYF
>TRBV28|TRBJ2-7|15|-
CASRTPWRGTYEQYF
>TRBV5-1|TRBJ2-3|16|-
CASSLGLAGEGDTQYF
>TRBV5-1|TRBJ2-7|16|-
CASSLSPTGQGLQQYF
>TRBV6-6|TRBJ2-7|15|-
CASTADGATTYEQYF
>TRBV10-1|TRBJ1-5|14|-
CASSRTGFNQPQHF
>TRBV11-2|TRBJ2-2|15|-
CASSLYRGNTGELFF
>TRBV30|TRBJ2-7|11|-
CAWGGAWEQYF
>TRBV11-1|TRBJ2-7|15|-
CASSHSGTGLREQYF
>TRBV7-2|TRBJ2-1|15|few
CASSLVGGSRNEQFF
>TRBV6-6|TRBJ2-2|14|-
CASTHLSNTGELFF
>TRBV5-4|TRBJ1-1|14|-
CASSRDRWNTEAFF
>TRBV5-6|TRBJ1-1|12|-
CASSFFLTEAFF
>TRBV5-1|TRBJ1-5|14|-
CASSSGTPNQPQHF
>TRBV21-1|TRBJ2-7|13|-
CASSKVTRREQYF
>TRBV6-1|TRBJ1-1|12|-
CASSLMRAEAFF
>TRBV5-1|TRBJ2-7|15|-
CASSLESGRAFEQYF
>TRBV5-4|TRBJ2-1|19|-
CASSLDLLAGVRYDNEQFF
>TRBV27|TRBJ2-7|14|-
CASSREAVGYEQYF
>TRBV7-6|TRBJ2-2|16|-
CASSFSLAGGPGELFF
>TRBV28|TRBJ2-7|15|-
CASSLFRDREFEQYF
>TRBV29-1|TRBJ1-1|13|-
CSVIQGRNTEAFF
>TRBV28|TRBJ2-1|16|-
CASSPVAGEIDNEQFF
>TRBV5-4|TRBJ2-1|16|-
CASSSLHGMERDEQFF
>TRBV2|TRBJ2-7|16|-
CASSDPGGQSSYEQYF
>TRBV15|TRBJ1-2|14|once
CATSRDRYRDGYTF